The 24 T cell receptor beta chains below were found in one sample sequenced in a study of shared clonotypes between healthy human individuals. The table came from immunoSEQ multiplex PCR; TCRdb's copy has only in-frame clones and leaves some out. The sample contains a few hundred thousand clones, 87% of which appear only once. Specimen: memory CD8+ T cells sorted from blood. Subset here: CD45RO+ cells pooled with CCR7-negative TemRA cells. These receptors came from a young man in good health.

The chain couples TRBV10-3 to TRBJ1-2; D not certain. The germline V gene encodes CDR1 ENHRY and CDR2 SYGVKD. V was pared by 0 bases and J by 4 bases, with 18 bases between. This CDR3 region has 17 residues. CDR3 coding DNA: TGTGCCATCAGTGAGTCGACGGAGGGAGGGCCTGTCTATGGCTACACCTTC. Encoded protein: CAISESTEGGPVYGYTF.

The chain is built from TRBV6-5 and TRBJ1-5; TRBD1 is a possible D gene (5 bases). The CDR3 is made up of 14 amino acids. CDR1 MNHEY and CDR2 SVGAGI come from the germline V gene. V dropped 2 bases and J dropped 6 bases, with 11 bases sitting between them. The DNA of the CDR3 is TGTGCCAGCAGTTACACGGGGGGAAGTCAGCCCCAGCATTTT. This encodes CASSYTGGSQPQHF.

The CDR3: CASSPPGYNEQFF. DNA for the CDR3: TGTGCCAGCAGCCCCCCGGGATACAATGAGCAGTTCTTC. The V gene is TRBV7-9, the J gene TRBJ2-1; TRBD2 might be the D (5 bases). The CDR3 contains 13 residues. V was clipped by 5 bases and J by 4 bases, with 9 bases between them. Per germline, CDR1 SEHNR and CDR2 FQNEAQ (reference sequence).

V usage is TRBV6-1 and J usage is TRBJ2-7; D might be TRBD1 (6 bases). Germline-derived CDR1 and CDR2 are MNHNS and SASEGT. The ends were cut back, 6 bases at V and 4 bases at J, with 10 bases in the middle. The CDR3 consists of 12 residues. The CDR3: CASRPTGYEQYF. The CDR3 nucleotides are TGTGCCAGCAGACCCACAGGGTACGAGCAGTACTTC.

There are a few counts of this clone. The CDR3 nucleotides are TGCGCCAGCAGCCAAGATTCAGATGAGCAGGAAGCTAACTATGGCTACACCTTC. Its protein is CASSQDSDEQEANYGYTF. The chain joins TRBV4-3 to TRBJ1-2; D is ambiguous. Germline loops: CDR1 LGHNA, CDR2 YSLEER. The CDR3 extends over 18 amino acids. With 0 bases removed from V and 0 bases from J, the gap between germline ends came to 17 bases.

A few counts support this clone. The chain uses TRBV27 and TRBJ2-7; TRBD2 aligns across 16 bases. V dropped 6 bases and J dropped 4; count of bases not matched to a gene: 6. CDR3 length: 16 amino acids. Germline V CDR1 and CDR2: MNHEY, SMNVEV (reference sequence). The CDR3 nucleotides are TGTGCCAGCAGATTGGGACTAGCGGGAGGGCTGTACGAGCAGTACTTC. This gives the protein CASRLGLAGGLYEQYF.

The rearrangement links TRBV7-9 to TRBJ1-2; D is possibly TRBD1 (6 bases). This CDR3 is built from 16 residues. Trimming removed 0 bases at V and 7 bases at J, with 18 bases between. Germline values: CDR1 SEHNR, CDR2 FQNEAQ (reference sequence). CDR3 protein: CASSLAGGAVITGYTF. In DNA, the CDR3 is TGTGCCAGCAGCTTAGCCGGGGGCGCAGTCATAACTGGCTACACCTTC. Filled out from reference TRBV7-9 and TRBJ1-2, the complete variable domain reads DTGVSQNPRHKITKRGQNVTFRCDPISEHNRLYWYRQTLGQGPEFLTYFQNEAQLEKSRLLSDRFSAERPKGSFSTLEIQRTEQGDSAMYLCASSLAGGAVITGYTFGSGTRLTVV.

The count of this clone is one. The chain uses TRBV6-5 and TRBJ2-1; unclear D gene. Germline CDR1 is MNHEY and CDR2 is SVGAGI. The CDR3 contains 11 residues. V was shortened by 4 bases and J by 10 bases, with 8 bases between the two germline ends. The DNA of the CDR3 is TGTGCCAGCAGTTCAAAAATAGAGCAGTTCTTC. It specifies CASSSKIEQFF.

The count of this clone is one. The chain uses TRBV4-3 and TRBJ2-1; TRBD1 might be the D (5 bases). Per the germline V gene, CDR1 is LGHNA and CDR2 is YSLEER. V lost 6 bases to trimming and J lost 4 bases, with 16 bases between them. This CDR3 is built from 15 residues. Here the CDR3 DNA reads TGCGCCAGCAGTCTATCTGGGGCCAATTACAATGAGCAGTTCTTC. Translated, it gives CASSLSGANYNEQFF.

This clone was detected once. The chain is built from TRBV6-5 and TRBJ2-7, with a weak D call TRBD2 (5 bases). Germline assignment: CDR1 MNHEY and CDR2 SVGAGI. V lost 8 bases and J lost 2, with 13 bases in between. The CDR3 length is 13 residues. The CDR3 spells CASSTGITYEQYF. For the CDR3, the DNA is TGTGCCAGCTCTACCGGGATTACCTACGAGCAGTACTTC.

CDR3 amino acids: CASNPFTSGRSTDTQYF. DNA of the CDR3: TGTGCCAGCAACCCCTTCACTAGCGGGAGGAGCACAGATACGCAGTATTTT. The chain has TRBV11-2 and TRBJ2-3; 12 positions match TRBD2. The CDR3 has 17 residues. The J segment lost 0 bases and the V segment lost 7 bases, leaving 8 bases of the junction unmatched. Germline V gene sequence: CDR1 SGHAT, CDR2 FQNNGV.

The V gene is TRBV19, the J gene TRBJ1-5, with no clear D. Germline loops: CDR1 LNHDA, CDR2 SQIVND (reference sequence). This CDR3 spans 15 amino acids. Trimming left V 1 base short and J 4 bases short, with 11 bases between. DNA for the CDR3: TGTGCCAGTAGTATAGGGACCGAGCATAATCAGCCCCAGCATTTT. This sequence encodes CASSIGTEHNQPQHF.

The chain employs TRBV6-5 and TRBJ2-7, with a possible D match to TRBD2 (6 bases). The length of the CDR3 is 13 residues. V was pared by 0 bases and J by 6 bases, with 9 bases between. Germline CDR1 and CDR2: MNHEY and SVGAGI. CDR3 sequence: CASSYSMGGEQYF. The CDR3 nucleotides are TGTGCCAGCAGTTACTCGATGGGGGGCGAGCAGTACTTC.

The rearrangement uses TRBV18 and TRBJ1-2, with TRBD1 as a possible D gene (6 bases). The CDR3 extends over 14 amino acids. Germline CDR1 reads KGHSH; CDR2 reads LQKENI. V gave up 0 bases and J gave up 8 bases, with 13 bases separating them. This CDR3 is CASSPPCPGEGYTF. The CDR3 DNA reads TGTGCCAGCTCACCACCATGTCCAGGGGAGGGCTACACCTTC.

This clone has ten or more counts. The chain employs TRBV10-3 and TRBJ1-1, with a tentative D call TRBD1 (6 bases). This CDR3 contains 13 residues. Looked up from germline, CDR1 is ENHRY and CDR2 is SYGVKD. Trimming pared 11 bases from V and 7 bases from J, leaving 20 bases between. The CDR3 protein is CAGAGGGGLEAFF. In DNA form, the CDR3 reads TGTGCCGGAGCTGGAGGGGGGGGCCTTGAAGCTTTCTTT.

This chain connects TRBV6-5 to TRBJ1-6; 10 nucleotides line up with TRBD1. V lost 6 bases, J lost 8 bases, and 4 bases stayed unmatched. CDR1 and CDR2 from the germline V gene are MNHEY and SVGAGI. The CDR3 is 14 amino acids. The CDR3 bases are TGTGCCAGCAGGACGGGACAGGGGTATTCACCCCTCCACTTT. It codes for CASRTGQGYSPLHF.

The chain joins TRBV21-1 to TRBJ2-6. TRBV21-1 has pseudogene status. CDR3 size: 17 residues. CDR3 in DNA: TGTGCCAGCAGCAAAGACCAGGAGCACTCTGGGGCCAACGTCCTGACTTTC. Translated, it gives CASSKDQEHSGANVLTF.

As for this clone: Mismatch with germline at one junction end may stem from a read error. The chain couples TRBV6-6 to TRBJ1-2; D is perhaps TRBD1 (5 bases). Germline CDR1 is MNHNY and CDR2 is SVGAGI (reference sequence). This CDR3 contains 13 residues. CDR3 region: CASSYDGGGAFAF. The CDR3 DNA reads TGTGCCAGCAGTTACGATGGAGGAGGGGCCTTCGCCTTC.

This chain connects TRBV4-1 to TRBJ2-7; 11 bases are a match to TRBD2. Germline V CDR1 and CDR2: MGHRA, YSYEKL. The CDR3 consists of 15 residues. The V gene end was trimmed by 4 bases and the J gene end by 2 bases; junction bases not matched to a gene: 4. The CDR3 here is CASSLRSGGAYEQYF. As DNA, the CDR3 is TGCGCCAGCAGCCTACGTAGCGGGGGGGCCTACGAGCAGTACTTC.

The chain has TRBV5-1 and TRBJ1-3; D gene ambiguous. The V gene's germline CDR1 is SGHRS and CDR2 YFSETQ. This CDR3 is 15 amino acids long. V lost 0 bases to trimming and J lost 0 bases, with 7 bases between them. The DNA for the CDR3 is TGCGCCAGCAGCTTGGCGGGGAGCTCTGGAAACACCATATATTTT. This encodes CASSLAGSSGNTIYF.

The rearrangement links TRBV7-9 to TRBJ2-5; D possibly corresponds to TRBD2 (5 bases). Trimming stripped 0 bases from V and 0 bases from J, with 5 bases between. The germline V gene encodes CDR1 SEHNR and CDR2 FQNEAQ (reference sequence). CDR3 length: 14 amino acids. The chain's CDR3 is CASSLASDQETQYF. In DNA form, the CDR3 reads TGTGCCAGCAGCTTAGCTAGCGACCAAGAGACCCAGTACTTC.

This chain connects TRBV5-8 to TRBJ1-2, with a possible D match to TRBD1 (5 bases). The length of the CDR3 is 15 residues. Germline V gene sequence: CDR1 SGHTS, CDR2 YDEGEE. The germline V and J ends were trimmed by 4 bases and 4 bases, with 17 bases remaining between them. CDR3 DNA sequence: TGTGCCAGCAGCGAGCCCCCAGGGTGGGGCTATGGCTACACCTTC. Translating gives CASSEPPGWGYGYTF.

As to this clone: Here the CDR3 omits its conserved ending phenylalanine or tryptophan, so a read error is the likely source. V gene TRBV6-5 combines with J gene TRBJ1-2; TRBD1 aligns across 7 bases. The junction had 11 bases not matched to a gene; V was cut back by 0 bases and J by 7 bases. Germline CDR1 MNHEY, CDR2 SVGAGI. The CDR3 is 16 residues long. The CDR3 DNA reads as TGTGCCAGCAGTTACTCGACGGGACAGATTCTCCTTGGCTACACCGTC. It specifies CASSYSTGQILLGYTV.

The chain is built from TRBV7-3 and TRBJ2-5; tentatively, D is TRBD2 (6 bases). The CDR3 contains 13 residues. Germline loops: CDR1 SGHTA, CDR2 FQGTGA. V gave up 0 bases and J gave up 5 bases, with 7 bases separating them. The CDR3 loop reads CASSLTLAETQYF. The DNA for the CDR3 is TGTGCCAGCAGCTTAACGCTAGCGGAGACCCAGTACTTC.